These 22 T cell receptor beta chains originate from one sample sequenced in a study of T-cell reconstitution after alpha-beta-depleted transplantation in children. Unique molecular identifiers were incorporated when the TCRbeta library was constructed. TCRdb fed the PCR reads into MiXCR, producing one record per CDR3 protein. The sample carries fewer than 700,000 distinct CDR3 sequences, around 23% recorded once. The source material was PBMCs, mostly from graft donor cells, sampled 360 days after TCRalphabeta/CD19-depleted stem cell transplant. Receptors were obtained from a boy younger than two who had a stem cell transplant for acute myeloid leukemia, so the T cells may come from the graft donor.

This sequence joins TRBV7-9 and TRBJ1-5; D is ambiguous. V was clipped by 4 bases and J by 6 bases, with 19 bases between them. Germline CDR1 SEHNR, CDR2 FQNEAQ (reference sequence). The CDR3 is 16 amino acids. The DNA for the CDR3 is TGTGCCAGCAGCTCTGGCGGGTCACTGCGGATTCAGCCCCAGCATTTT. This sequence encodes CASSSGGSLRIQPQHF.

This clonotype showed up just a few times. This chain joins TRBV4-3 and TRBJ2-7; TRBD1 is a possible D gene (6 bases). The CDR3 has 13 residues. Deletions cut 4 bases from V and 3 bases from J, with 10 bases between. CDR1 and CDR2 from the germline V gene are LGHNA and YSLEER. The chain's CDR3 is CASSPSDSYEQYF. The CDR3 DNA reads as TGCGCCAGCAGCCCCTCGGACAGCTACGAGCAGTACTTC.

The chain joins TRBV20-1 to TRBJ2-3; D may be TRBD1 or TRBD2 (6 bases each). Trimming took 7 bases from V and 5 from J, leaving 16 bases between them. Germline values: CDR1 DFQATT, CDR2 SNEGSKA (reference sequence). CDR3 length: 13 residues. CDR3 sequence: CSGTSGAKDTQYF. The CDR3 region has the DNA TGCAGTGGGACTTCGGGGGCGAAAGATACGCAGTATTTT.

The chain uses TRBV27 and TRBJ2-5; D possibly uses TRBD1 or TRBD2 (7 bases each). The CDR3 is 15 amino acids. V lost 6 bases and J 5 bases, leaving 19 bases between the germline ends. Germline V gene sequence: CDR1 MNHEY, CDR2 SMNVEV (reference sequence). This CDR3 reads CASSPNVQGGETQYF. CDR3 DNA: TGTGCCAGCAGCCCAAACGTGCAGGGGGGGGAGACCCAGTACTTC.

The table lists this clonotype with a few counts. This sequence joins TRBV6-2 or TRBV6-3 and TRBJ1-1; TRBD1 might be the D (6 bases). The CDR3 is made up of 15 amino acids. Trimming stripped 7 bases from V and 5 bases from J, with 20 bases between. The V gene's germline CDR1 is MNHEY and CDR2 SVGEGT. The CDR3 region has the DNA TGTGCCAGCACCCCTAGTTGGGGGCGCTTGACTGAAGCTTTCTTT. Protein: CASTPSWGRLTEAFF.

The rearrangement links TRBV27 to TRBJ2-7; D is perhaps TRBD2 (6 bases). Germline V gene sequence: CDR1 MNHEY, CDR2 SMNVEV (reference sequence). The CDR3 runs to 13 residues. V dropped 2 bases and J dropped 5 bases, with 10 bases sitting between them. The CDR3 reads CASSLVSGDEQYF. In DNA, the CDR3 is TGTGCCAGCAGTTTAGTGTCGGGGGACGAGCAGTACTTC.

The chain's CDR3 is CSVRDSIEAFF. In DNA form, the CDR3 reads TGCAGCGTCCGCGACAGTATTGAAGCTTTCTTT. The gene calls are TRBV29-1 and TRBJ1-1, with TRBD1 as a possible D gene (5 bases). The germline V gene has CDR1 SQVTM and CDR2 ANQGSEA. CDR3 length equals 11 residues. Trimming removed 6 bases from V and 7 bases from J, with 12 bases in between.

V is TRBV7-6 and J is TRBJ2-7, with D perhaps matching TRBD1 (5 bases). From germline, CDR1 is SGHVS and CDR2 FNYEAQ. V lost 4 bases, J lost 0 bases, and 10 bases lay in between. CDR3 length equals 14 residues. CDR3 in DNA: TGTGCCAGCAGCTCTCAGGGTAACTCCTACGAGCAGTACTTC. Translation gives CASSSQGNSYEQYF.

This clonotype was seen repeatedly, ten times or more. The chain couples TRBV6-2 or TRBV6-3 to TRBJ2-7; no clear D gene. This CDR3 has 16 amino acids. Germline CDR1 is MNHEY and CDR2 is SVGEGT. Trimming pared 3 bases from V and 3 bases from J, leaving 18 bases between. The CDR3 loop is CASSYSRTRGGYEQYF. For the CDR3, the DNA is TGTGCCAGCAGTTATTCCCGGACGAGAGGCGGCTACGAGCAGTACTTC.

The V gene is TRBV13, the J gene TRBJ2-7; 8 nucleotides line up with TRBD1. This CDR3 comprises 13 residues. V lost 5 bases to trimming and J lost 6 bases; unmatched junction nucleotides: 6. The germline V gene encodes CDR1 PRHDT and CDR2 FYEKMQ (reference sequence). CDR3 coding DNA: TGTGCCAGCAGCGGACAGGGTACGCCCGAGCAGTACTTC. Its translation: CASSGQGTPEQYF. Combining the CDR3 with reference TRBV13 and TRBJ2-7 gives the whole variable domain AAGVIQSPRHLIKEKRETATLKCYPIPRHDTVYWYQQGPGQDPQFLISFYEKMQSDKGSIPDRFSAQQFSDYHSELNMSSLELGDSALYFCASSGQGTPEQYFGPGTRLTVT.

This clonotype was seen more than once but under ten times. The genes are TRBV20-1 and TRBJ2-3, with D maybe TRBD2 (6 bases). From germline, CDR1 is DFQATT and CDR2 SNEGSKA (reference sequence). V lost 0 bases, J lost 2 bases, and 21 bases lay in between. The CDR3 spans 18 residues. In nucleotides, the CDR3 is TGCAGTGCTAGAGATCGGGAGTCGGCCAGCGGTAACACAGATACGCAGTATTTT. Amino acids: CSARDRESASGNTDTQYF.

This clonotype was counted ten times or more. The CDR3 DNA sequence: TGTGCCAGCAGTCCAAGACTAGCATCCGACAATGAGCAGTTCTTC. It yields the protein CASSPRLASDNEQFF. The rearrangement joins TRBV12-3 or TRBV12-4 to TRBJ2-1; 7 positions agree with TRBD2. The CDR3 spans 15 residues. Unmatched junction bases numbered 9, after V lost 5 bases and J lost 5 bases.

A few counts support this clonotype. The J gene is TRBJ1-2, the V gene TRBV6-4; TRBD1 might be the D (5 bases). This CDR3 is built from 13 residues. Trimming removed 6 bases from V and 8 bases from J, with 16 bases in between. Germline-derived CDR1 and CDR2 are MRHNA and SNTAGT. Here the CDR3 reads CASRGTARDGYTF. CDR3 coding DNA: TGTGCCAGCAGGGGGACGGCCCGGGACGGCTACACCTTC.

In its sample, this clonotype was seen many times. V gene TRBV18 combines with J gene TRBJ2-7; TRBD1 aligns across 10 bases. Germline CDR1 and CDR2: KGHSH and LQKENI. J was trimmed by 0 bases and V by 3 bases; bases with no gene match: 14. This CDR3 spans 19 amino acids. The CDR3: CASSPTRNPGQGSSYEQYV. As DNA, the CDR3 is TGTGCCAGCTCACCCACACGAAACCCGGGACAGGGGAGCTCCTACGAGCAGTACGTC.

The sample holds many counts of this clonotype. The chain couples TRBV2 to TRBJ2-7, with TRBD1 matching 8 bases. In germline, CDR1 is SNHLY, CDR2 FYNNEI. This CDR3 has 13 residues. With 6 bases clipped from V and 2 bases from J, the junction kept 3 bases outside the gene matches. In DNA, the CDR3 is TGTGCCAGCAGGCAGGGGGCGGCCTACGAGCAGTACTTC. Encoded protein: CASRQGAAYEQYF.

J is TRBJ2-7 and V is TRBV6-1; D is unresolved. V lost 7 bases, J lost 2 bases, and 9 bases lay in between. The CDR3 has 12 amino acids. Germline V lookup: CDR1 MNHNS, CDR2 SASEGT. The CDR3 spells CASTQAAYEQYF. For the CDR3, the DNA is TGTGCCAGCACGCAGGCGGCCTACGAGCAGTACTTC.

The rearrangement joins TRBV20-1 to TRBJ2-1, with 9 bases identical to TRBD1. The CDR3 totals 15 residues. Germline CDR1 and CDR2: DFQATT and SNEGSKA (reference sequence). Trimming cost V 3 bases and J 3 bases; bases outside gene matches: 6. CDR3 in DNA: TGCAGTGCTAGGGAGGGGACAGGGAACTACAATGAGCAGTTCTTC. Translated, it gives CSAREGTGNYNEQFF.

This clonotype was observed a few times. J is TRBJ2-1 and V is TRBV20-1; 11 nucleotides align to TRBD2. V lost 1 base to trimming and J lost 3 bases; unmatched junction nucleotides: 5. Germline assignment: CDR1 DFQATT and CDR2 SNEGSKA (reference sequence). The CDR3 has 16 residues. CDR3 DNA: TGCAGTGCTAGAGTAGCGGGGGGGAACCTCTACAATGAGCAGTTCTTC. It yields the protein CSARVAGGNLYNEQFF.

In DNA, the CDR3 is TGTGCCAGCAGTCCCAACACCCATGGCTACACCTTC. It codes for CASSPNTHGYTF. The chain joins TRBV6-5 to TRBJ1-2; no clear D gene. V was cut by 5 bases and J by 6 bases, with 10 bases left in between. CDR1 and CDR2 (germline): MNHEY, SVGAGI. The CDR3 runs to 12 residues.

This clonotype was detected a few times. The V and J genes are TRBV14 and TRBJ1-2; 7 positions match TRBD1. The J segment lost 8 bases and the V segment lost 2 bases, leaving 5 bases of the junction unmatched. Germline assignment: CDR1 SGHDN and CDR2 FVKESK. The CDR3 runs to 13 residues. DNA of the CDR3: TGTGCCAGCAGCCAAAACAGGGGTTTCGGCTACACCTTC. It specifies CASSQNRGFGYTF.

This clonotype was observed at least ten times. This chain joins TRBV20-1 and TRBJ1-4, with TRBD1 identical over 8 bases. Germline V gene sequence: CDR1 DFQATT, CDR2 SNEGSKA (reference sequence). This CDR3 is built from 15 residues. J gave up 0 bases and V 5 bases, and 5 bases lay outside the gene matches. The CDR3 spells CSAQGQGATNEKLFF. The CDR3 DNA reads TGCAGTGCTCAAGGACAGGGCGCAACTAATGAAAAACTGTTTTTT.

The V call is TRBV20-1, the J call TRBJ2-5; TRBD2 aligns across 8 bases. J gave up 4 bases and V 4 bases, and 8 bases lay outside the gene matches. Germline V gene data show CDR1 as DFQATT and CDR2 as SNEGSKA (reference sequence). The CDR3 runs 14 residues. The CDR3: CSANGGASLETQYF. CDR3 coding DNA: TGCAGTGCTAACGGGGGGGCATCGCTAGAGACCCAGTACTTC.